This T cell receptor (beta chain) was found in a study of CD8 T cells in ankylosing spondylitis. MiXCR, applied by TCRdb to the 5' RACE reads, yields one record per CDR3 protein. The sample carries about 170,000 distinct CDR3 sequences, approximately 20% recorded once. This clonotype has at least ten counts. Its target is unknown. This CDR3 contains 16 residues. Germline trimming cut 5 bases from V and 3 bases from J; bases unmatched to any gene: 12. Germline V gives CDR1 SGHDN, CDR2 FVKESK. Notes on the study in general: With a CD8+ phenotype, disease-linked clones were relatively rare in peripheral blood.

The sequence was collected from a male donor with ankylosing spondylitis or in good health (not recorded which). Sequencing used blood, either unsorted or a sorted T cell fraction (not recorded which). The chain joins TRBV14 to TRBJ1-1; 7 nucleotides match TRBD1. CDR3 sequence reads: CASSVRTGGRYTEAFF. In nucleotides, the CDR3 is TGTGCCAGCAGCGTTAGGACAGGAGGTCGGTACACTGAAGCTTTCTTT.